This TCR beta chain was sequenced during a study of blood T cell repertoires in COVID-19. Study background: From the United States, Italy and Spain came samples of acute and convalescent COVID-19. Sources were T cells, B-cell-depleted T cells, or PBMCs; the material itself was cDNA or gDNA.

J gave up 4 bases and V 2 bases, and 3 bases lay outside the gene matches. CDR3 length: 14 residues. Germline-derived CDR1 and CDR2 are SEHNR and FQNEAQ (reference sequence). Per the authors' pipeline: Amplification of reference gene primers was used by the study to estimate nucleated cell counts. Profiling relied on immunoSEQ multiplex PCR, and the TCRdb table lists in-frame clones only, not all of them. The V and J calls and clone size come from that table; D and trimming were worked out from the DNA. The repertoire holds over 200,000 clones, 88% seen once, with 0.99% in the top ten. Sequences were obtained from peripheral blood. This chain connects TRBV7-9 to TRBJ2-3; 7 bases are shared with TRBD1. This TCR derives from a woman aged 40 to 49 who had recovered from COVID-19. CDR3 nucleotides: TGTGCCAGCAGCTTATCGACAGGGCCAGATACGCAGTATTTT. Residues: CASSLSTGPDTQYF.